This T cell receptor (beta chain) appears in the sequencing data of a study of OX40 agonist ivuxolimab in advanced cancers. Study-level background: Patients undergoing dose escalation presented with hepatocellular carcinoma, melanoma, renal cell or head and neck cancer. Study-level results: CD4+ T cells averaged fewer expanded clones than CD8+ T cells.

The method was immunoSEQ multiplex PCR; TCRdb's version includes in-frame clones alone and lacks a portion of them. In the table there are tens of thousands of clones, about 88% of which are singletons. On this clone: No antigen is known for it. Compared with germline, one end of the junction differs, possibly owing to a read error.

This sequence was found in an adult with an advanced solid tumor such as melanoma, head and neck, liver or kidney cancer. This sample comprised CD4+ or CD8+ T cells sorted from blood, obtained in a trial of the OX40 agonist ivuxolimab.

CDR3 in amino acids: CASSVTYEQYF. CDR3 DNA sequence: TGTGCCAGCAGTGTTACCTACGAGCAGTACTTC. This chain links TRBV10-2 with TRBJ2-7; D is undetermined. Per germline, CDR1 WSHSY and CDR2 SAAADI. The CDR3 loop spans 11 amino acids.